This entry lists 30 T cell receptor beta chains sequenced from one sample in a study of cytomegalovirus exposure and HLA in healthy donors. Researchers ran the PCR with 60 Vbeta and 13 Jbeta primers. Some clones are missing from TCRdb's copy, which holds only in-frame ones; the method was immunoSEQ multiplex PCR. The sample gives about 160,000 clones, more than 70% of which show up once; around 6.5% is in the top ten. The sequencing input was PBMCs. These receptors were collected from a male donor in good health and CMV-seropositive.

The rearrangement joins TRBV1 to TRBJ1-1; the D call in the table, TRBD1, was not verified against the DNA. TRBV1 is annotated as a pseudogene. This CDR3 has 18 amino acids. The CDR3 DNA sequence: TGCACCAGCAGCCAACCCGGGACAGATTTTTTCATGAACACTGAAGCTTTCTTT. The encoded protein is CTSSQPGTDFFMNTEAFF.

This chain's CDR3 is CAIAGGAQDTQYF. The DNA for the CDR3 is TGTGCCATCGCCGGGGGGGCTCAGGATACGCAGTATTTT. The chain links TRBV10-3 to TRBJ2-3, with 8 bases fitting TRBD2. This CDR3 has 13 amino acids. J lost 6 bases, V lost 8 bases, and 7 bases had no gene match. Germline values: CDR1 ENHRY, CDR2 SYGVKD.

The chain links TRBV7-6 to TRBJ2-1, with TRBD2 identical over 8 bases. Trimming took 6 bases from V and 0 from J; bases not matched to a gene: 7. Germline assignment: CDR1 SGHVS and CDR2 FNYEAQ. CDR3 length: 16 amino acids. This CDR3 is CASRTTSGSSYNEQFF. The CDR3 DNA follows: TGTGCCAGCAGGACTACTAGCGGATCCTCCTACAATGAGCAGTTCTTC. The full variable domain, its missing parts supplied by reference TRBV7-6 and TRBJ2-1, is GAGVSQSPRYKVTKRGQDVALRCDPISGHVSLYWYRQALGQGPEFLTYFNYEAQQDKSGLPNDRFSAERPEGSISTLTIQRTEQRDSAMYRCASRTTSGSSYNEQFFGPGTRLTVL.

This chain links TRBV9 with TRBJ1-1, with D possibly TRBD1 on 6 matching bases. Germline CDR1 and CDR2: SGDLS and YYNGEE. CDR3 length: 15 residues. V gave up 3 bases and J gave up 1 base, with 13 bases separating them. CDR3 nucleotide sequence: TGTGCCAGCAGCGGGGGGGGGACAACGAACACTGAAGCTTTCTTT. Translation gives CASSGGGTTNTEAFF.

Note on this clone: Sequence at one end of the junction differs from germline and may be a read error. The chain employs TRBV5-4 and TRBJ2-7, with D uncertain. CDR3 length equals 13 residues. CDR1 is SGHNT, CDR2 YYREEE, per germline (reference sequence). The DNA for the CDR3 is TGTGCCAGCAGCCCGCCCCTCTCCTACGCGCAGTACTTC. Protein: CASSPPLSYAQYF.

The chain recombines TRBV14 with TRBJ2-1; 14 positions match TRBD2. Germline lookup yields CDR1 SGHDN and CDR2 FVKESK. CDR3 length: 17 residues. J lost 7 bases, V lost 0 bases, and 5 bases had no gene match. The DNA of the CDR3 is TGTGCCAGCAGCCAAGATAGAGGACTAGCGGGAGGTAATGAGCAGTTCTTC. It is translated as CASSQDRGLAGGNEQFF.

This sequence joins TRBV5-1 and TRBJ2-1; 10 nucleotides agree with TRBD2. Germline CDR1 SGHRS, CDR2 YFSETQ. Unmatched junction bases numbered 4, after V lost 3 bases and J lost 7 bases. The CDR3 loop spans 14 amino acids. DNA for the CDR3: TGCGCCAGCAGCTCTAGCGGGAGAGGTAATGAGCAGTTCTTC. Translation gives CASSSSGRGNEQFF. Using reference TRBV5-1 and TRBJ2-1 for the parts outside the CDR3, the full variable domain is KAGVTQTPRYLIKTRGQQVTLSCSPISGHRSVSWYQQTPGQGLQFLFEYFSETQRNKGNFPGRFSGRQFSNSRSEMNVSTLELGDSALYLCASSSSGRGNEQFFGPGTRLTVL.

J is TRBJ1-1 and V is TRBV11-2; the D is unclear. The CDR3 has 15 amino acids. V lost 5 bases and J lost 0, with 13 bases in between. Germline V gene sequence: CDR1 SGHAT, CDR2 FQNNGV. In DNA form, the CDR3 reads TGTGCCAGCAGCCGCGGGGTCGGCCTGAACACTGAAGCTTTCTTT. It is translated as CASSRGVGLNTEAFF.

The V call is TRBV6-5, the J call TRBJ1-1, with TRBD1 matching over 7 bases. V lost 6 bases, J lost 1 base, and 5 bases stayed unmatched. The CDR3 sequence is 14 residues long. From germline, CDR1 is MNHEY and CDR2 SVGAGI. The CDR3 loop is CASRRQGQNTEAFF. As DNA, the CDR3 is TGTGCCAGCAGGAGACAGGGCCAGAACACTGAAGCTTTCTTT.

V gene TRBV27 combines with J gene TRBJ2-7; TRBD1 agrees at 8 bases. J was trimmed by 0 bases and V by 6 bases; bases with no gene match: 7. The CDR3 has 15 amino acids. Germline values: CDR1 MNHEY, CDR2 SMNVEV (reference sequence). CDR3 nucleotide sequence: TGTGCCAGCAGCGTGGGACAGGCGACCTCCTACGAGCAGTACTTC. Translated: CASSVGQATSYEQYF.

The rearrangement links TRBV6-1 to TRBJ1-1; a weak D match, TRBD1 (5 bases). The CDR3 extends over 14 amino acids. V was shortened by 5 bases and J by 7 bases, with 17 bases between the two germline ends. The V gene's germline CDR1 is MNHNS and CDR2 SASEGT. Written as DNA, the CDR3 is TGTGCCAGCAGTAGGTTAGGCAGGGATGGTGAAGCTTTCTTT. The encoded protein is CASSRLGRDGEAFF.

Remarks on this clone: The sample holds other DNA sequences that translate to the same CDR3. The chain combines TRBV6-6 with TRBJ2-7, with 8 positions matching TRBD2. Trimming removed 2 bases from V and 5 bases from J; junction bases left unmatched: 8. The CDR3 has 15 amino acids. Germline V gene data show CDR1 as MNHNY and CDR2 as SVGAGI (reference sequence). CDR3 residues: CASSYTAGGDNEQYF. The CDR3 nucleotides are TGTGCCAGCAGTTACACGGCGGGAGGCGACAACGAGCAGTACTTC.

Notes on this clone: At one boundary the junction diverges from the germline segment, which might be a read error. This sample also contains other DNA sequences that code for the same CDR3. This rearrangement joins TRBV7-9 to TRBJ2-4; 11 bases line up with TRBD1. The length of the CDR3 is 18 residues. CDR1 is SEHNR and CDR2 is FQNEAQ in the germline V gene (reference sequence). The CDR3 region is CASSLPRDRGSAKNIQYF. In DNA form, the CDR3 reads TGTGCCAGTAGCTTGCCCCGGGACAGGGGGTCAGCCAAAAACATTCAGTACTTC.

The chain employs TRBV4-2 and TRBJ1-5, with D possibly being TRBD1 (6 bases). CDR3 length: 16 amino acids. Trimming removed 4 bases at V and 7 bases at J, with 20 bases between. The V gene's germline CDR1 is LGHNA and CDR2 YNFKEQ. The CDR3 region is CASSRDTGNINQPQHF. The CDR3 DNA reads as TGTGCCAGCAGCCGAGACACAGGGAACATCAACCAGCCCCAGCATTTT.

This clone has only one observation. V gene TRBV30 combines with J gene TRBJ2-2; possible D gene TRBD1, 5 bases. CDR3 size: 13 residues. With 0 bases removed from V and 6 bases from J, the gap between germline ends came to 8 bases. The germline V gene has CDR1 GTSNPN and CDR2 SVGIG (reference sequence). The CDR3 protein is CAWSVQGSGELFF. The CDR3 DNA is TGTGCCTGGAGTGTTCAGGGTTCCGGGGAGCTGTTTTTT.

Here the CDR3 reads CASSPDRYNEQFF. CDR3 sequence (DNA): TGTGCCAGCAGTCCGGACAGGTACAATGAGCAGTTCTTC. The gene calls are TRBV7-8 and TRBJ2-1, with 7 nucleotides matching TRBD1. Trimming at V came to 6 bases and at J to 4 bases, leaving 3 bases not matched to a gene. The CDR3 loop spans 13 amino acids. CDR1 is SGHVS and CDR2 is FQNEAQ in the germline V gene.

The chain links TRBV7-6 to TRBJ2-7; 9 positions agree with TRBD1. This CDR3 is built from 15 residues. The J segment lost 5 bases and the V segment lost 5 bases, leaving 10 bases of the junction unmatched. Germline loops: CDR1 SGHVS, CDR2 FNYEAQ. The CDR3 DNA is TGTGCCAGCAGCGGTCCGGGACAGGGTCCCGACGAGCAGTACTTC. It encodes CASSGPGQGPDEQYF.

There are a few counts of this clone. The CDR3 DNA follows: TGTGCCAGCAGCTTACCCCCGGGAGCGGAGCAGTTCTTC. Protein: CASSLPPGAEQFF. This chain joins TRBV11-2 and TRBJ2-1; TRBD2 might be the D (6 bases). CDR3 size: 13 residues. Looked up from germline, CDR1 is SGHAT and CDR2 is FQNNGV. V was shortened by 2 bases and J by 10 bases, with 12 bases between the two germline ends.

This rearrangement joins TRBV13 to TRBJ1-5; 7 bases are a match to TRBD1. The CDR3 extends over 14 amino acids. Germline-derived CDR1 and CDR2 are PRHDT and FYEKMQ (reference sequence). The junction had 2 bases not matched to a gene; V was cut back by 5 bases and J by 1 base. CDR3 residues: CASSLQGSNQPQHF. The CDR3 DNA follows: TGTGCCAGCAGCCTACAGGGGAGCAATCAGCCCCAGCATTTT.

This sequence joins TRBV2 and TRBJ2-5; no reliable D call. The J call may be faulty, since TRBJ2-7 better matches the DNA end. The CDR3 is made up of 10 amino acids. CDR1 and CDR2 from the germline V gene are SNHLY and FYNNEI. The DNA of the CDR3 is TGTGCCAGCGCCAATTACGAGCAGTACTTC. Protein product: CASANYEQYF.

The gene calls are TRBV6-6 and TRBJ2-5; TRBD2 agrees at 12 bases. The germline V gene encodes CDR1 MNHNY and CDR2 SVGAGI (reference sequence). V shed 6 bases and J 4 bases; nucleotides not matched to a gene: 3. The CDR3 is made up of 14 amino acids. CDR3 DNA: TGTGCCAGCAGCCGGGGACTAGCGGGAGAGACCCAGTACTTC. Amino acids: CASSRGLAGETQYF.

The chain employs TRBV5-1 and TRBJ2-3; a possible D gene is TRBD2 (5 bases). In germline, CDR1 is SGHRS, CDR2 YFSETQ. This CDR3 has 15 amino acids. V was pared by 2 bases and J by 0 bases, with 10 bases between. The CDR3: CASSLALGSTDTQYF. The CDR3 bases are TGCGCCAGCAGCTTAGCACTAGGCAGCACAGATACGCAGTATTTT. Filled out from reference TRBV5-1 and TRBJ2-3, the complete variable domain reads KAGVTQTPRYLIKTRGQQVTLSCSPISGHRSVSWYQQTPGQGLQFLFEYFSETQRNKGNFPGRFSGRQFSNSRSEMNVSTLELGDSALYLCASSLALGSTDTQYFGPGTRLTVL.

The chain links TRBV27 to TRBJ2-3; the D is unclear. Trimming stripped 3 bases from V and 2 bases from J, with 6 bases between. There are 13 residues in the CDR3. From germline, CDR1 is MNHEY and CDR2 SMNVEV (reference sequence). CDR3 in DNA: TGTGCCAGCAGTTTCTCCCTCACAGATACGCAGTATTTT. Residues: CASSFSLTDTQYF.

The gene calls are TRBV6-5 and TRBJ1-6; possible D gene TRBD1, 6 bases. This CDR3 spans 15 amino acids. Deletions cut 4 bases from V and 0 bases from J, with 7 bases between. Germline lookup yields CDR1 MNHEY and CDR2 SVGAGI. CDR3 residues: CASSWDNSYNSPLHF. CDR3 DNA: TGTGCCAGCAGTTGGGACAACTCCTATAATTCACCCCTCCACTTT.

This clone has more than one count but fewer than ten. The chain is built from TRBV5-1 and TRBJ1-2; possibly TRBD1 for D (6 bases). The CDR3 extends over 15 amino acids. The V gene lost 2 bases and the J gene lost 8 bases, with 19 bases spanning the gap. CDR1 SGHRS and CDR2 YFSETQ come from the germline V gene. The CDR3 sequence: CASSFNAGALEGYTF. CDR3 DNA: TGCGCCAGCAGCTTTAACGCAGGGGCGCTGGAAGGCTACACCTTC. The whole variable domain, remainder taken from reference TRBV5-1 and TRBJ1-2, is KAGVTQTPRYLIKTRGQQVTLSCSPISGHRSVSWYQQTPGQGLQFLFEYFSETQRNKGNFPGRFSGRQFSNSRSEMNVSTLELGDSALYLCASSFNAGALEGYTFGSGTRLTVV.

The chain has TRBV6-1 and TRBJ1-2; perhaps TRBD1 as D (6 bases). CDR3 length: 13 residues. The V and J ends lost 7 bases and 0 bases respectively, with 9 bases between them. From germline, CDR1 is MNHNS and CDR2 SASEGT. CDR3 nucleotides: TGTGCCAGCAACAGGGCGCCTAACTATGGCTACACCTTC. Its translation: CASNRAPNYGYTF.

The CDR3 nucleotides are TGTGCCAGCAGCTTAGGCAGGGGACTAGCGGGAGTCAATGAGCAGTTCTTC. This codes for CASSLGRGLAGVNEQFF. This chain links TRBV7-6 with TRBJ2-1, with 14 bases that match TRBD2. CDR3 size: 17 residues. The ends lost 1 base at V and 6 bases at J; junction bases unmatched: 5. Germline V gene lookup returns CDR1 SGHVS and CDR2 FNYEAQ.

The V call is TRBV27, the J call TRBJ2-3, with D unclear. Germline lookup yields CDR1 MNHEY and CDR2 SMNVEV (reference sequence). There are 13 residues in the CDR3. V was cut by 4 bases and J by 1 base, with 6 bases left in between. The CDR3 DNA follows: TGTGCCAGCAGTTACCAGGGCACAGATACGCAGTATTTT. It encodes CASSYQGTDTQYF.

With regard to this clone: The junction and the germline gene differ at one end; a read error may be behind it. The chain has TRBV7-9 and TRBJ1-2; 9 nucleotides agree with TRBD1. The CDR3 runs 16 residues. Germline assignment: CDR1 SEHNR and CDR2 FQNEAQ (reference sequence). CDR3 protein: CSSSLLPGQGLYGYTF. CDR3 bases: TGTTCCAGCAGCTTGTTACCGGGACAGGGACTTTACGGCTACACCTTC.

The chain carries TRBV6-1 and TRBJ1-5, with D possibly matching TRBD1 (6 bases). The CDR3 is made up of 13 amino acids. V gave up 8 bases and J gave up 3 bases, with 11 bases separating them. Germline CDR1 MNHNS, CDR2 SASEGT. In nucleotides, the CDR3 is TGTGCCAGCCAGGACAGATACAATCAGCCCCAGCATTTT. Translating gives CASQDRYNQPQHF.